This is a list of T cell receptor beta chains from one sample in a study of tumor and adjacent non-tumor tissue in lung cancer. TCRdb analysed the multiplex PCR reads with MiXCR anew, one entry per CDR3 protein. Counted here are tens of thousands of distinct CDR3 sequences, roughly 80% occurring once; the ten biggest clones make up about an eighth. Sequencing was performed on lung tumor tissue. These receptors came from a woman aged 50 to 60 with non-small cell lung cancer. Each CDR3 is given with its conserved first and last residue. The order of the fields is D gene, V gene, J gene, clone size, CDR3 protein, CDR3 DNA. D genes are given only for firm matches. Clone size is shown for a subset of rows, as once, few, many or a class of expanded clone.

>NA|TRBV11-3|TRBJ2-2|once
CASSLDTTGELFF
TGTGCCAGCAGCTTAGACACCACCGGGGAGCTGTTTTTT
>TRBD2|TRBV29-1|TRBJ2-1|NA
CSVPTSGVSHNEQFF
TGCAGCGTCCCGACTAGCGGCGTCTCCCACAATGAGCAGTTCTTC
>NA|TRBV11-2|TRBJ2-7|NA
CVSSLMDWSEQYF
TGTGTCAGCAGCCTAATGGACTGGAGTGAGCAGTACTTC
>TRBD2|TRBV20-1|TRBJ2-1|NA
CSARDWDGAGGKMYYEQFF
TGCAGTGCTAGAGATTGGGACGGAGCGGGAGGGAAGATGTACTATGAGCAGTTCTTC
>TRBD2|TRBV28|TRBJ2-3|NA
CASSLGTSFSADTQYF
TGTGCCAGCAGTCTCGGGACTAGCTTCTCTGCAGATACGCAGTATTTT
>NA|TRBV28|TRBJ2-1|NA
CATSSGTPYNELYF
TGTGCCACATCCTCCGGGACACCTTACAATGAGCTGTACTTC
>NA|TRBV5-6|TRBJ2-5|NA
CANGQDGTQETQYF
TGTGCCAACGGTCAAGACGGGACACAAGAGACCCAGTACTTC
>TRBD1|TRBV7-3|TRBJ2-6|NA
CASSQGAAGANVLTF
TGTGCCAGCAGCCAGGGGGCGGCTGGGGCCAACGTCCTGACTTTC
>NA|TRBV4-1|TRBJ2-6|NA
CASSQDWVSGTNVLTF
TGCGCCAGCAGCCAGGATTGGGTTTCTGGGACCAACGTCCTGACTTTC
>TRBD1|TRBV29-1|TRBJ2-7|once
CNVENTGGGDQYF
TGCAACGTTGAAAACACAGGGGGAGGCGATCAGTACTTC
>NA|TRBV6-5|TRBJ1-2|once
CASHRRDDNYGYTF
TGTGCAAGTCATCGTCGGGACGATAACTATGGCTACACCTTC
>NA|TRBV20-1|TRBJ1-1|NA
CSAKGGRSETEALF
TGCAGTGCAAAAGGGGGGCGTTCGGAGACTGAAGCTCTCTTT
>NA|TRBV12-3/TRBV12-4|TRBJ1-1|NA
CASNIQASGTEAFF
TGTGCCAGCAATATACAGGCTAGTGGCACTGAAGCTTTCTTT
>TRBD1|TRBV20-1|TRBJ1-2|NA
CSGTRQGANDYTF
TGCAGTGGGACGAGACAGGGGGCTAATGATTACACCTTC
>TRBD2|TRBV6-5|TRBJ2-7|once
CASSNREGLGEQYF
TGTGCCAGCAGTAATAGGGAGGGCTTAGGGGAGCAATACTTC
>NA|TRBV11-2|TRBJ2-1|NA
CVSTSTGDEQFF
TGTGTCAGCACCTCCACTGGGGATGAGCAGTTCTTC
>NA|TRBV5-6|TRBJ1-5|NA
CVSSLNRDLNSNQSQHF
TGTGTCAGCAGCTTAAACAGGGACTTGAATAGCAATCAGTCCCAGCATTTT
>NA|TRBV20-1|TRBJ2-5|NA
CSTAKPTGSGETQYF
TGCAGTACTGCCAAACCGACGGGGAGCGGCGAGACCCAGTATTTC
>NA|TRBV5-1|TRBJ1-4|NA
CDSSFTGTATNEKLFF
TGTGACAGCAGCTTCACAGGGACGGCGACTAATGAAAAACTGTTTTTT
>NA|TRBV12-3/TRBV12-4|TRBJ1-1|NA
CANSLRVNSEAFF
TGTGCCAACAGTTTACGGGTAAACTCTGAAGCTTTCTTT
>TRBD2|TRBV20-1|TRBJ2-1|NA
CSVRVIAGASNEQFF
TGCAGTGTTAGAGTCATAGCGGGAGCCTCCAATGAGCAGTTCTTC
>NA|TRBV11-2|TRBJ1-2|NA
CASSLKHINYGYTF
TGTGCCAGCAGCTTAAAACATATTAACTATGGCTACACCTTC
>NA|TRBV29-1|TRBJ2-5|once
CIIRLHLPRETQYF
TGCATCATCAGATTACACCTACCGCGGGAGACCCAGTACTTC
>NA|TRBV4-3|TRBJ2-7|NA
CASSQGVGGEQYF
TGCGCCAGCAGTCAAGGGGTAGGAGGTGAGCAGTACTTC
>TRBD1|TRBV29-1|TRBJ1-1|NA
CSLDKGTASGAFF
TGCAGCCTTGACAAAGGGACAGCTAGTGGAGCTTTCTTT
>NA|TRBV20-1|TRBJ2-7|NA
CSARTFGKQYF
TGCAGTGCTAGGACATTCGGCAAGCAGTATTTC
>TRBD1|TRBV20-1|TRBJ2-6|NA
CNARDQGTGVNVLTF
TGCAATGCTAGAGATCAAGGGACAGGGGTCAACGTCCTGACTTTC
>TRBD1|TRBV20-1|TRBJ2-4|NA
CIARVSGGTGSGNIRYF
TGCATTGCTAGGGTCTCAGGGGGCACGGGATCCGGAAACATTCGGTACTTC
>TRBD1|TRBV11-2|TRBJ2-5|once
CASSHTGETHYF
TGTGCCAGCAGCCATACAGGGGAGACCCATTATTTC
>NA|TRBV29-1|TRBJ2-2|NA
CSGILAQGEGELFF
TGTAGCGGGATATTAGCACAGGGGGAGGGGGAGCTGTTTTTT
>TRBD1|TRBV20-1|TRBJ2-7|NA
CSADQDRDNEQYF
TGCAGTGCGGATCAGGACAGGGACAACGAGCAGTACTTC
>NA|TRBV12-3/TRBV12-4|TRBJ2-5|NA
CASSFQKLEETQYF
TGTGCCAGCAGTTTTCAGAAGTTAGAGGAGACCCAGTACTTC
>NA|TRBV11-2|TRBJ2-1|few
CVSSFIAEGDNEQFF
TGTGTCAGTAGCTTTATAGCGGAAGGAGACAATGAGCAGTTCTTC